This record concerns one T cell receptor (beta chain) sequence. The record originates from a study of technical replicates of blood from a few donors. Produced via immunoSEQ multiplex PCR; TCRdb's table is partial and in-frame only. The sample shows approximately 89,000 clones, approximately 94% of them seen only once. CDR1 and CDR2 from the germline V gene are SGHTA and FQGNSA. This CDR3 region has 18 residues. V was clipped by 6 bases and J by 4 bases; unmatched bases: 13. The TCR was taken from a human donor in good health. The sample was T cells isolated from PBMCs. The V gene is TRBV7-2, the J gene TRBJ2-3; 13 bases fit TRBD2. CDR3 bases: TGTGCCAGCAGTTCAGTGACTAGCGGGAGGTCTGTCGCAGATACGCAGTATTTT. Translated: CASSSVTSGRSVADTQYF.